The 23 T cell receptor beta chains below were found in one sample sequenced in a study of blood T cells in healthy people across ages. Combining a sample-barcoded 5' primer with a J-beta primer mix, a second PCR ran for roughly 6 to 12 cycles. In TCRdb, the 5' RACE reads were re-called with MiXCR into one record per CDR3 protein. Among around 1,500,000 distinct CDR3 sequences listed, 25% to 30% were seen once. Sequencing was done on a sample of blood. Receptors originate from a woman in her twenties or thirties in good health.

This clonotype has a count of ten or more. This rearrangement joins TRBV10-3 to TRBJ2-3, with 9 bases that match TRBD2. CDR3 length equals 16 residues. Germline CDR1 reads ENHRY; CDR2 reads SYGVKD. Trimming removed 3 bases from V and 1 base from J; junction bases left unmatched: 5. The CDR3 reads CAISDPTSGRTDTQYF. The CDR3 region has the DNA TGTGCCATCAGTGACCCGACTAGCGGCCGCACAGATACGCAGTATTTT.

In DNA, the CDR3 is TGCGCCAGCAGCTTCCAGTTCTCTGGGGCCAACGTCCTGACTTTC. Translated: CASSFQFSGANVLTF. The rearrangement links TRBV5-1 to TRBJ2-6; D unclear. Germline V gene sequence: CDR1 SGHRS, CDR2 YFSETQ. This CDR3 has 15 residues. V was pared by 2 bases and J by 0 bases, with 6 bases between.

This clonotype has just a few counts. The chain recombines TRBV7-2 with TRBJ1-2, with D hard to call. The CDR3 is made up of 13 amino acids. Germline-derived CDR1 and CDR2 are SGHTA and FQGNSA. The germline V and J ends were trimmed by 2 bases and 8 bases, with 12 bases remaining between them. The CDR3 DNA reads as TGTGCCAGCAGCTTACTCCCGGGTGACGGCTACACCTTC. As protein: CASSLLPGDGYTF.

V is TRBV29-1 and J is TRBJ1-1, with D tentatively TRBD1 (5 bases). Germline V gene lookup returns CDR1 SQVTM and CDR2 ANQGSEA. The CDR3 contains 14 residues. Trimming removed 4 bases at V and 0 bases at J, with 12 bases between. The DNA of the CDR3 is TGCAGCGTTGTTAGCAGGGCCGTGAACACTGAAGCTTTCTTT. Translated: CSVVSRAVNTEAFF. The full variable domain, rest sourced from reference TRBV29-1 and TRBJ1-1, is SAVISQKPSRDICQRGTSLTIQCQVDSQVTMMFWYRQQPGQSLTLIATANQGSEATYESGFVIDKFPISRPNLTFSTLTVSNMSPEDSSIYLCSVVSRAVNTEAFFGQGTRLTVV.

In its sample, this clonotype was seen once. The CDR3 DNA reads as TGCAGTGCCCATGGACAGGACAAAGCTTTCTTT. Protein sequence: CSAHGQDKAFF. The V and J genes are TRBV20-1 and TRBJ1-1; 7 nucleotides align to TRBD1. Losses at the gene ends were 6 bases for V and 9 bases for J; bases not matched to a gene: 7. This CDR3 is 11 amino acids long. CDR1 is DFQATT and CDR2 is SNEGSKA in the germline V gene (reference sequence).

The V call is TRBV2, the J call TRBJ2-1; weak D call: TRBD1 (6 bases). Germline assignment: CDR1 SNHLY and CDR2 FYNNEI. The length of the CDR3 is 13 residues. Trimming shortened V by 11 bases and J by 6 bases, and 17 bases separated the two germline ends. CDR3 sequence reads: CALERRTVNEQFF. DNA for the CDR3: TGTGCCCTCGAGAGGAGGACAGTCAATGAGCAGTTCTTC.

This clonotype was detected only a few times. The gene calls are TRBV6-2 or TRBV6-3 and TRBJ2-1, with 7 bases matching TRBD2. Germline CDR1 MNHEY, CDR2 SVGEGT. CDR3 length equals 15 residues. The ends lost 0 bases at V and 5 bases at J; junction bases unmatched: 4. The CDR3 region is CASSYSTSLNNEQFF. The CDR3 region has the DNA TGTGCCAGCAGTTACTCGACTAGCCTCAACAATGAGCAGTTCTTC.

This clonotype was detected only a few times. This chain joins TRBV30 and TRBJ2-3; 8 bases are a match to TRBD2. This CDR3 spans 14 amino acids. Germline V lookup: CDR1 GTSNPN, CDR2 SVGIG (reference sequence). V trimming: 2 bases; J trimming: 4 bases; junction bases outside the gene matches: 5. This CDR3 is CAWSRTSKSDTQYF. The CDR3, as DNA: TGTGCCTGGAGTCGGACTAGCAAGTCAGATACGCAGTATTTT.

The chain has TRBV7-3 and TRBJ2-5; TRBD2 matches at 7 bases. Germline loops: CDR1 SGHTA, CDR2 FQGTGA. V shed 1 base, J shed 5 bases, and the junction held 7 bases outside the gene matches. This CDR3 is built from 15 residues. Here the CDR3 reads CASSLSRGGAETQYF. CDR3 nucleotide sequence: TGTGCCAGCAGCTTAAGCCGCGGGGGTGCGGAGACCCAGTACTTC.

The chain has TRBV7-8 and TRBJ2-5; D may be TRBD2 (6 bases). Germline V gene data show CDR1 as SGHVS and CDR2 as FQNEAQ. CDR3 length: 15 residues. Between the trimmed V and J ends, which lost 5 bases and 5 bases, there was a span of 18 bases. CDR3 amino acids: CASSPGPEGWETQYF. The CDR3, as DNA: TGTGCCAGCAGCCCAGGGCCGGAGGGATGGGAGACCCAGTACTTC.

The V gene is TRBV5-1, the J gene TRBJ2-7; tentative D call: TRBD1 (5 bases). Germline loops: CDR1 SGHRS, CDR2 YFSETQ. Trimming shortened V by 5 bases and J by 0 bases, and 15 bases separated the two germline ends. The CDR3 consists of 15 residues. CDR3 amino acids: CASRSTALNSYEQYF. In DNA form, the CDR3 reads TGCGCCAGCAGATCGACAGCATTGAACTCCTACGAGCAGTACTTC.

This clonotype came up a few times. The DNA for the CDR3 is TGCAGTGCTAGAGGACACAGGGCTTTTATCAATCAGCCCCAGCATTTT. Amino acids: CSARGHRAFINQPQHF. This chain joins TRBV20-1 and TRBJ1-5; D may be TRBD1 (6 bases). Germline CDR1 reads DFQATT; CDR2 reads SNEGSKA (reference sequence). The CDR3 is made up of 16 amino acids. The V end lost 1 base, the J end lost 3 bases, and 16 bases lay between the germline ends.

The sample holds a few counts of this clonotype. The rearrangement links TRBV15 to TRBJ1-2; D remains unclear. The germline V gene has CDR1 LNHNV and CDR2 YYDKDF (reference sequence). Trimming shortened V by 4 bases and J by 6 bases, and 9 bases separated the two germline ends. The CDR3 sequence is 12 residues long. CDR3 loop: CATSIGDDGYTF. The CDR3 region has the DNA TGTGCCACCAGCATTGGGGATGATGGCTACACCTTC.

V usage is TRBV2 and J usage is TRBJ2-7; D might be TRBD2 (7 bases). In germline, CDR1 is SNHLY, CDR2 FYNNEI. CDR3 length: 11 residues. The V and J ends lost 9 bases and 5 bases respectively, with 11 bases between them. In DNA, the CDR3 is TGTGCCAGGGGGGGGGCGGACGAGCAGTACTTC. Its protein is CARGGADEQYF.

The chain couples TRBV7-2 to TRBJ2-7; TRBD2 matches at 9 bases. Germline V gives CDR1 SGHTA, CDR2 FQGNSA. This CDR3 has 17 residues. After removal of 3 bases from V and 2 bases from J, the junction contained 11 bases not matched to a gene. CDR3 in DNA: TGTGCCAGCAGCTTCGGACTAGCGATTGCCCCCCCCTACGAGCAGTACTTC. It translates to CASSFGLAIAPPYEQYF.

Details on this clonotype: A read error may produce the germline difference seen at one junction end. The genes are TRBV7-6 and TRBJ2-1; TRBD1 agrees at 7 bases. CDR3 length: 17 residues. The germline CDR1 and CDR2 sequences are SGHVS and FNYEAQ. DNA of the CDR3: TGTGCTAGCAGCTTCTCGACAGGGAGCCAATCCTACAATGAGCAGTTCTTC. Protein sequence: CASSFSTGSQSYNEQFF.

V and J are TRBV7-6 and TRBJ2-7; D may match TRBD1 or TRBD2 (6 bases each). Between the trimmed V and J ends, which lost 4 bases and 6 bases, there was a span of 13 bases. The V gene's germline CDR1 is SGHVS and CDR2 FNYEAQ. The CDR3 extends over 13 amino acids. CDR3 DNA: TGTGCCAGCAGCTCCCCGGGGGCGCTCGAGCAGTACTTC. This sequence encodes CASSSPGALEQYF.

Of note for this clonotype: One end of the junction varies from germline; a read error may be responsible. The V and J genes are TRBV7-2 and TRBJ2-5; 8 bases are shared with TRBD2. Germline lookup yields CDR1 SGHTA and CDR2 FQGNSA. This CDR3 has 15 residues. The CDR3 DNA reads TGTGCCAGCATCTTAGAGTCCGGGAGGGCTGAGACCCAGTACTTC. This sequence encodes CASILESGRAETQYF.

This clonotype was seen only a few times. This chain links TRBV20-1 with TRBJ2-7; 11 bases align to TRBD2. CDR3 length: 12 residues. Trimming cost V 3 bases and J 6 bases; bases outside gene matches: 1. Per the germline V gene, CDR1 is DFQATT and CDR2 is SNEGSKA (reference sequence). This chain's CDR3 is CSASSGGGEQYF. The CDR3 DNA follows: TGCAGTGCTAGTAGCGGGGGGGGCGAGCAGTACTTC.

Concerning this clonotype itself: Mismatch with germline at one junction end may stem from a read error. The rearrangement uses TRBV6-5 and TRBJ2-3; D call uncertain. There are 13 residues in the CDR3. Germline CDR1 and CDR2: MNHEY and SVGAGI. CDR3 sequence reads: CAGRRAYWDTQYF. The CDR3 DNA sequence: TGTGCCGGCAGAAGGGCATACTGGGATACGCAGTATTTT.

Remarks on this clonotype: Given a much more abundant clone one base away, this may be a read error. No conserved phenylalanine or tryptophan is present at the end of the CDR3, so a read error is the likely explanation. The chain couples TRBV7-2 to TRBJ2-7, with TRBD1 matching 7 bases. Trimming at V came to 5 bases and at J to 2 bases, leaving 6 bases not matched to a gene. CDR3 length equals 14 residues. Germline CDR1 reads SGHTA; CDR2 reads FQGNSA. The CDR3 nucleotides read TGTGCCAGCAGCACCGGGACAGCACCCTACGAGCAGTACTTA. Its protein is CASSTGTAPYEQYL.

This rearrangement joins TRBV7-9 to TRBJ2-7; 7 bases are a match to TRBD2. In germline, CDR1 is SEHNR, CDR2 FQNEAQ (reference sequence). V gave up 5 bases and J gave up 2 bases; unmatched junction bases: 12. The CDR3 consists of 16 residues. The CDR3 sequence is CASSPTWGLTAYEQYF. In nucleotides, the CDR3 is TGTGCCAGCAGCCCAACATGGGGACTAACCGCCTACGAGCAGTACTTC.

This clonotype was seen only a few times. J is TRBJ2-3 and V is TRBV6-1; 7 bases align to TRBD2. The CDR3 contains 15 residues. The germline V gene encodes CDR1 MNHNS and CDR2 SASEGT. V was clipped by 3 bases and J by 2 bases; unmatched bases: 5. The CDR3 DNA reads TGTGCCAGCAGTGATAGCGGGCCCTTCACAGATACGCAGTATTTT. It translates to CASSDSGPFTDTQYF.